The source of this TCR beta chain is a study of T cell responses to AZD1222 COVID-19 vaccine. Study-level findings and limits: Repertoire samples came only from after the peak T cell response. Following two doses of AZD1222, Spike-specific TCR breadth and depth rose. CD4 TCRs associated with vaccination spanned spike, dominating at 160-218 and 743-854.

With respect to this clone: Its antigen is unknown.

Between the trimmed V and J ends, which lost 2 bases and 8 bases, there was a span of 12 bases. This CDR3 comprises 13 residues. The germline gives CDR1 SGHTA, CDR2 FQGTGA. Clones were sequenced by immunoSEQ multiplex PCR, and TCRdb holds only the in-frame ones, with some missing. This sample yields roughly 100,000 clones, of which 75% to 90% are seen a single time; approximately 30% belongs to the top ten. The chain employs TRBV7-3 and TRBJ1-2; D unclear. The material sequenced was peripheral blood, taken on day 0 of AZD1222 vaccination. The receptor was derived from an adult in good health. CDR3: CASSLGGFKGYTF. The CDR3 DNA follows: TGTGCCAGCAGCTTAGGAGGGTTTAAGGGCTACACCTTC. The whole variable domain, remainder taken from reference TRBV7-3 and TRBJ1-2, is GAGVSQTPSNKVTEKGKYVELRCDPISGHTALYWYRQSLGQGPEFLIYFQGTGAADDSGLPNDRFFAVRPEGSVSTLKIQRTERGDSAVYLCASSLGGFKGYTFGSGTRLTVV.